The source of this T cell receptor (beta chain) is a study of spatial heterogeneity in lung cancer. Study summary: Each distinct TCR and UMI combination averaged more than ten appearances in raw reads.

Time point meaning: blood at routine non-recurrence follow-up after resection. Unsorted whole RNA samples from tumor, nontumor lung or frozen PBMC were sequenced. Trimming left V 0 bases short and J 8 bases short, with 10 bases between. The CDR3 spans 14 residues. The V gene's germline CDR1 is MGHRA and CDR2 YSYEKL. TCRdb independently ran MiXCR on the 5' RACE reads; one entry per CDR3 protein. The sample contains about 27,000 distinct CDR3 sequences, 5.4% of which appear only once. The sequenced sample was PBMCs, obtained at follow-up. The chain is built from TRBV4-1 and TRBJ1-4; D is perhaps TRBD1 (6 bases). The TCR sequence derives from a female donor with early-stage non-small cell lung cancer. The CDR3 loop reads CASSQEQGKEKLFF. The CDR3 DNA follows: TGCGCCAGCAGCCAAGAGCAGGGGAAAGAAAAACTGTTTTTT.